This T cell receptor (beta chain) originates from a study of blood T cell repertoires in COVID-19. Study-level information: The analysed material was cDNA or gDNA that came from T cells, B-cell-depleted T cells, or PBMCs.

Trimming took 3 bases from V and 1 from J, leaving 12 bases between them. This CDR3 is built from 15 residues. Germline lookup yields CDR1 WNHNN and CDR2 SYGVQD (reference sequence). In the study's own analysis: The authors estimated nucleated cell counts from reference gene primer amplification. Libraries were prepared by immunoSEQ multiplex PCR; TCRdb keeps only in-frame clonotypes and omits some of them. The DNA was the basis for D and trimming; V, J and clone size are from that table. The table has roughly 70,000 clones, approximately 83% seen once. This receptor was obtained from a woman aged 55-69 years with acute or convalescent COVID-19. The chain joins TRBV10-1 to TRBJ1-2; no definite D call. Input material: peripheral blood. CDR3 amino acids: CASSDRETLNYGYTF. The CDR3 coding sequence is TGCGCCAGCAGTGATCGGGAGACACTTAACTATGGCTACACCTTC.